These 15 T cell receptor beta chains originate from one sample sequenced in a study of T cells after posttransplantation cyclophosphamide. The data were produced by immunoSEQ multiplex PCR, yet TCRdb's version contains in-frame clones alone and is incomplete. The sample lists tens of thousands of clones; about 86% were seen once. Specimen: PBMCs. The receptors were gathered from a man aged 25 to 40 with a blood cancer, CMV-positive, and with a related stem cell donor.

V usage is TRBV5-6 and J usage is TRBJ1-1; 8 bases fit TRBD1. Germline trimming cut 3 bases from V and 9 bases from J; bases unmatched to any gene: 7. The CDR3 length is 13 residues. The V gene's germline CDR1 is SGHDT and CDR2 YYEEEE. The CDR3 here is CASSWGTGRQAFF. The CDR3 coding sequence is TGTGCCAGCAGCTGGGGGACAGGCCGGCAAGCTTTCTTT.

This chain joins TRBV27 and TRBJ1-2; D is unclear. The CDR3 extends over 14 amino acids. V lost 0 bases and J 4 bases, leaving 9 bases between the germline ends. Per germline, CDR1 MNHEY and CDR2 SMNVEV (reference sequence). In DNA form, the CDR3 reads TGTGCCAGCAGTTTATCGAGGGTTTCCTATGGCTACACCTTC. Protein: CASSLSRVSYGYTF.

V usage is TRBV29-1 and J usage is TRBJ2-7; 7 bases align to TRBD1. This CDR3 has 12 amino acids. The V segment lost 6 bases and the J segment 8 bases; nucleotides outside the gene matches: 10. CDR1 is SQVTM and CDR2 is ANQGSEA in the germline V gene. CDR3: CSVGTDRTKQYF. The CDR3, as DNA: TGCAGCGTCGGGACAGACCGTACGAAGCAGTACTTC.

This chain connects TRBV28 to TRBJ1-2; D might be TRBD1 (6 bases). Germline V gene data show CDR1 as MDHEN and CDR2 as SYDVKM. The CDR3 contains 17 residues. The V end was cut by 2 bases, the J end by 5 bases, with 21 bases between. In nucleotides, the CDR3 is TGTGCCAGCAGTTTAACTGGCAGGGGTTCTTATAATTATGGCTACACCTTC. It codes for CASSLTGRGSYNYGYTF.

The chain carries TRBV19 and TRBJ2-5, with 10 bases that match TRBD2. This CDR3 spans 16 amino acids. V dropped 3 bases and J dropped 3; count of bases not matched to a gene: 7. Germline-derived CDR1 and CDR2 are LNHDA and SQIVND (reference sequence). The CDR3 DNA sequence: TGTGCCAGTAGTATTAGGAGCGGGAGGGCCAAAGAGACCCAGTACTTC. Residues: CASSIRSGRAKETQYF.

The V and J genes are TRBV11-2 and TRBJ1-3, with a tentative D call TRBD1 (6 bases). From germline, CDR1 is SGHAT and CDR2 FQNNGV. Trimming pared 4 bases from V and 0 bases from J, leaving 13 bases between. The CDR3 contains 16 residues. Written as DNA, the CDR3 is TGTGCCAGCAGCTATAATCTAGGGGGCTCTGGAAACACCATATATTTT. Protein: CASSYNLGGSGNTIYF.

The genes are TRBV5-1 and TRBJ1-1; D might be TRBD1 (5 bases). Germline CDR1 reads SGHRS; CDR2 reads YFSETQ. V was pared by 3 bases and J by 6 bases, with 18 bases between. The CDR3 contains 15 residues. CDR3 nucleotide sequence: TGCGCCAGCAGCTCCCGGACTCTAGGGGAGGCTGAAGCTTTCTTT. Amino acid sequence: CASSSRTLGEAEAFF.

The gene calls are TRBV18 and TRBJ1-2, with 8 nucleotides matching TRBD1. This CDR3 spans 15 amino acids. V trimming: 4 bases; J trimming: 4 bases; junction bases outside the gene matches: 8. Germline V gene sequence: CDR1 KGHSH, CDR2 LQKENI. The DNA for the CDR3 is TGTGCCAGCTCACGAGCGAGGACAGGGACCTATGGCTACACCTTC. It encodes CASSRARTGTYGYTF.

The chain is built from TRBV6-6 and TRBJ2-1, with D perhaps TRBD2 (5 bases). Deletions cut 5 bases from V and 7 bases from J, with 15 bases between. Germline CDR1 and CDR2: MNHNY and SVGAGI (reference sequence). The length of the CDR3 is 14 residues. CDR3 residues: CASSPRSGKNEQFF. CDR3 bases: TGTGCCAGCAGTCCACGATCCGGGAAGAATGAGCAGTTCTTC.

J is TRBJ1-2 and V is TRBV7-9; TRBD1 matches at 9 bases. The V gene end was trimmed by 3 bases and the J gene end by 5 bases; junction bases not matched to a gene: 1. This CDR3 has 13 residues. Per the germline V gene, CDR1 is SEHNR and CDR2 is FQNEAQ (reference sequence). The CDR3 here is CASSFGTGYGYTF. CDR3 nucleotides: TGTGCCAGCAGCTTCGGGACAGGGTATGGCTACACCTTC.

The chain carries TRBV2 and TRBJ1-5, with D perhaps TRBD1 (5 bases). Germline values: CDR1 SNHLY, CDR2 FYNNEI. Trimming removed 4 bases at V and 1 base at J, with 20 bases between. The CDR3 totals 18 residues. The CDR3 DNA is TGTGCCAGCAGTGTGCGTCAGGGTCACCCAGGCAGCAATCAGCCCCAGCATTTT. Translated: CASSVRQGHPGSNQPQHF.

The chain has TRBV2 and TRBJ1-5; no definite D call. Germline V CDR1 and CDR2: SNHLY, FYNNEI. V was cut by 7 bases and J by 0 bases, with 7 bases left in between. The CDR3 runs 13 residues. The CDR3 bases are TGTGCCAGCAAAACATATAGCAATCAGCCCCAGCATTTT. Translating it yields CASKTYSNQPQHF.

The chain joins TRBV28 to TRBJ2-1, with 8 bases fitting TRBD2. The trim removed 6 bases at V and 2 bases at J, leaving 12 bases unmatched. The length of the CDR3 is 17 residues. Germline CDR1 is MDHEN and CDR2 is SYDVKM. Here the CDR3 reads CASSPSQTSGTYNEQFF. In nucleotides, the CDR3 is TGTGCCAGCAGCCCCTCCCAAACTAGCGGAACCTACAATGAGCAGTTCTTC.

This chain links TRBV18 with TRBJ2-1; D is perhaps TRBD1 (6 bases). V gave up 3 bases and J gave up 5 bases, with 17 bases separating them. The CDR3 is made up of 16 amino acids. Germline CDR1 and CDR2: KGHSH and LQKENI. The CDR3 coding sequence is TGTGCCAGCTCACCCCCACAGGGTCTCGTTGACAATGAGCAGTTCTTC. This translates into CASSPPQGLVDNEQFF.

This chain uses TRBV11-2 with TRBJ2-7; 12 positions match TRBD2. V lost 1 base to trimming and J lost 0 bases; unmatched junction nucleotides: 7. Per the germline V gene, CDR1 is SGHAT and CDR2 is FQNNGV. The CDR3 contains 18 residues. The CDR3 bases are TGTGCCAGCAGCTTAGGGACCCTAGCGGGAGGGCCCTCCTACGAGCAGTACTTC. Translating it yields CASSLGTLAGGPSYEQYF. Complete variable domain (other parts from reference TRBV11-2 and TRBJ2-7): EAGVAQSPRYKIIEKRQSVAFWCNPISGHATLYWYQQILGQGPKLLIQFQNNGVVDDSQLPKDRFSAERLKGVDSTLKIQPAKLEDSAVYLCASSLGTLAGGPSYEQYFGPGTRLTVT.